The rows below give T cell receptor beta chains drawn from one sample of a study of Ad26.COV2.S vaccination and SARS-CoV-2 variants. Only in-frame clones appear in the TCRdb table, and some are missing; sequencing was by immunoSEQ multiplex PCR. The table has about 280,000 clones, approximately 87% seen once. This sample comprised peripheral blood, obtained in a trial of Ad26.COV2.S vaccine versus placebo. The receptors originated from a person between 18 and 60 years old who received the Ad26.COV2.S COVID-19 vaccine or a placebo. The CDR3 runs from the conserved cysteine through the conserved F or W. D genes are given only for firm matches. Rows give clone size only sometimes, using once, few, many, or a class for an expanded clone.

v_gene	j_gene	d_gene	abundance	CDR3aa	CDR3nt
TRBV20-1	TRBJ2-2	TRBD2	.	CSASALLAGGLGGELFF	TGCAGTGCTAGTGCCCTACTAGCGGGGGGTCTGGGCGGGGAGCTGTTTTTT
TRBV15	TRBJ1-1	.	.	CATSSWEGEAFF	TGTGCCACCAGCAGCTGGGAGGGAGAAGCTTTCTTT
TRBV3-1/TRBV3-2	TRBJ1-6	.	.	CASSQGSWNSPLHF	TGTGCCAGCAGCCAGGGGAGTTGGAATTCACCCCTCCACTTT
TRBV3-1/TRBV3-2	TRBJ2-3	TRBD1	few	CASSQEDRGLFGTQYF	TGTGCCAGCAGCCAAGAGGACAGGGGGCTATTCGGTACGCAGTATTTT
TRBV13	TRBJ2-1	.	few	CASSSTDRSYNEQFF	TGTGCCAGCAGCTCGACAGATCGCTCCTACAATGAGCAGTTCTTC
TRBV18	TRBJ2-3	TRBD1	.	CASSPDRGTDTQYF	TGTGCCAGCTCACCGGACAGGGGGACAGATACGCAGTATTTT
TRBV30	TRBJ1-3	.	.	CAWKWGSNPGGNTIYF	TGTGCCTGGAAGTGGGGCTCGAACCCGGGGGGGAACACCATATATTTT
TRBV20-1	TRBJ2-7	.	few	CSASASDEQYF	TGCAGTGCTAGCGCCAGCGACGAGCAGTACTTC
TRBV7-2	TRBJ2-1	TRBD2	.	CASSLAGTSGTDNEQFF	TGTGCCAGCAGCTTAGCAGGGACTAGCGGGACAGACAATGAGCAGTTCTTC
TRBV5-5	TRBJ1-4	.	.	CASSLVPELTTNEKLFF	TGTGCCAGCAGCTTGGTTCCGGAACTTACAACTAATGAAAAACTGTTTTTT
TRBV19	TRBJ1-2	.	.	CASSWEGNYGYTF	TGTGCCAGTAGTTGGGAGGGGAACTATGGCTACACCTTC
TRBV21-1	TRBJ1-1	.	.	CASSKVRGGDTEAFF	TGTGCCAGCAGCAAAGTTCGGGGCGGAGACACTGAAGCTTTCTTT
TRBV3-1/TRBV3-2	TRBJ2-2	TRBD2	.	CASGPGGHGGELFF	TGTGCCAGTGGACCGGGGGGGCATGGCGGGGAGCTGTTTTTT
TRBV9	TRBJ2-1	TRBD1	few	CASSESRGLPYNEQFF	TGTGCCAGCAGCGAGAGCAGGGGGCTCCCCTACAATGAGCAGTTCTTC
TRBV3-1/TRBV3-2	TRBJ2-1	.	.	CASSQAPSAYNEQFF	TGTGCCAGCAGCCAAGCCCCTAGCGCCTACAATGAGCAGTTCTTC
TRBV11-2	TRBJ2-3	.	.	CASSFRDGTQYF	TGTGCCAGCAGCTTTCGCGATGGTACGCAGTATTTT
TRBV5-4	TRBJ2-7	.	.	CASSWGLLYEQYF	TGTGCCAGCAGCTGGGGACTTCTCTACGAGCAGTACTTC
TRBV6-5	TRBJ1-6	TRBD1	.	CASSYAAGTVNSPLHF	TGTGCCAGCAGTTACGCGGCCGGGACAGTCAATTCACCCCTCCACTTT
TRBV5-4	TRBJ1-2	.	.	CASSPGPANYGYTF	TGTGCCAGCAGCCCCGGGCCAGCTAACTATGGCTACACCTTC
TRBV7-2	TRBJ1-3	.	once	CASSLASRVSGNTIYF	TGTGCCAGCAGCTTAGCGAGCAGGGTCTCTGGAAACACCATATATTTT
TRBV11-2	TRBJ1-4	.	.	CASSRQQGWEKLFF	TGTGCCAGCAGCCGACAGCAGGGGTGGGAAAAACTGTTTTTT
TRBV5-1	TRBJ1-1	.	.	CASTGLRNTEAFF	TGCGCCAGCACGGGACTCCGGAACACTGAAGCTTTCTTT
TRBV5-6	TRBJ1-5	.	.	CASSLGTEPRNQPQHF	TGTGCCAGCAGCTTGGGTACCGAACCCCGCAATCAGCCCCAGCATTTT
TRBV27	TRBJ2-3	TRBD2	.	CASTPPSGGLDTQYF	TGTGCCAGCACGCCGCCTAGCGGGGGGTTAGATACGCAGTATTTT
TRBV7-4	TRBJ2-7	.	.	CASSLGRASNEQYF	TGTGCCAGCAGCTTAGGGCGAGCGAGCAACGAGCAGTACTTC
TRBV7-6	TRBJ1-5	.	.	CASSLAPGVSNQPQHF	TGTGCCAGCAGCTTAGCCCCGGGAGTTAGCAATCAGCCCCAGCATTTT
TRBV7-3	TRBJ2-7	.	.	CASSLGRGPTYEQYF	TGTGCCAGCAGCTTAGGCCGGGGCCCAACCTACGAGCAGTACTTC
TRBV7-9	TRBJ2-1	.	.	CASSHPRGSYNEQFF	TGTGCCAGCAGCCACCCTCGGGGTTCCTACAATGAGCAGTTCTTC
TRBV9	TRBJ2-2	.	.	CASQARAGELFF	TGTGCCAGTCAAGCGCGGGCCGGGGAGCTGTTTTTT
TRBV7-3	TRBJ2-1	.	.	CASSFQPSAIYNEQFF	TGTGCCAGCAGCTTCCAACCCAGCGCTATATACAATGAGCAGTTCTTC
TRBV7-8	TRBJ1-1	TRBD1	.	CASSFRTGGSTEAFF	TGTGCCAGCAGCTTCCGGACAGGGGGGAGCACTGAAGCTTTCTTT
TRBV4-1	TRBJ1-2	.	.	CASSQGDPRLRYGYTF	TGCGCCAGCAGCCAAGGAGACCCTCGTCTGAGATATGGCTACACCTTC
TRBV7-2	TRBJ2-7	.	.	CASSVADTYEQYF	TGTGCCAGCAGCGTAGCGGATACCTACGAGCAGTACTTC
TRBV19	TRBJ2-1	.	few	CASSIGGTYNEQFF	TGTGCCAGTAGTATTGGCGGGACCTACAATGAGCAGTTCTTC
TRBV11-2	TRBJ2-5	TRBD2	once	CASSLAAGGFGETQYF	TGTGCCAGCAGCTTAGCGGCGGGAGGGTTTGGAGAGACCCAGTACTTC
TRBV6-1	TRBJ1-1	.	few	CASSEAGVYGRVRTEAFF	TGTGCCAGCAGTGAAGCCGGAGTATATGGCAGGGTGAGGACTGAAGCTTTCTTT
TRBV19	TRBJ2-3	TRBD1	.	CASSAGTGVGTQYF	TGTGCCAGTAGTGCAGGGACAGGGGTTGGTACGCAGTATTTT
TRBV11-2	TRBJ2-4	TRBD2	.	CASSYLAGQSLAKNIQYF	TGTGCCAGCAGCTATCTAGCGGGTCAGTCCCTAGCCAAAAACATTCAGTACTTC
TRBV5-6	TRBJ2-1	TRBD2	.	CASSLSASGRNHEQFF	TGTGCCAGCAGCTTAAGTGCCAGCGGGAGGAATCATGAGCAGTTCTTC
TRBV12-2	TRBJ2-3	.	.	CASRLEAGGPGDTQYF	TGTGCAAGTCGCCTCGAAGCGGGGGGGCCAGGAGATACGCAGTATTTT
TRBV19	TRBJ1-4	.	.	CASSIAGLEATNEKLFF	TGTGCCAGTAGTATAGCCGGGCTAGAAGCAACTAATGAAAAACTGTTTTTT
TRBV30	TRBJ1-1	TRBD1	.	CAWSVGTGAAAFF	TGTGCCTGGAGTGTAGGGACAGGGGCAGCGGCTTTCTTT
TRBV7-9	TRBJ1-4	.	.	CASSPRPNEKLFF	TGTGCCAGCAGCCCTCGTCCTAATGAAAAACTGTTTTTT
TRBV19	TRBJ2-3	.	.	CASRPSQRALTDTQYF	TGTGCCAGTAGGCCCTCTCAGCGGGCCCTCACAGATACGCAGTATTTT
TRBV11-2	TRBJ2-5	.	.	CASSPVGGGGTQYF	TGTGCCAGCAGCCCAGTCGGCGGGGGCGGAACCCAGTACTTC
TRBV7-9	TRBJ2-7	TRBD1	.	CASSLNQGAAYEQYF	TGTGCCAGCAGCCTGAACCAGGGGGCTGCGTACGAGCAGTACTTC
TRBV19	TRBJ1-4	TRBD1	.	CASSRRQGVSNEKLFF	TGTGCCAGTAGTCGCCGACAGGGCGTTTCTAATGAAAAACTGTTTTTT
TRBV21-1	TRBJ2-7	.	.	CASSKTPDSYEQYF	TGTGCCAGCAGCAAAACTCCGGACAGCTACGAGCAGTACTTC